A selection of T cell receptor beta chains follows, all from one sample in a study of control samples from healthy donors and cancer patients. This table comes from immunoSEQ multiplex PCR, and its TCRdb copy is limited to in-frame clones, with some not included. Counted here are 120,000 or so clones, over 75% occurring once; the ten biggest clones make up 2.9%. Sequenced: blood. All receptors come from a man in his fifties or sixties in good health. Both conserved end residues are part of each CDR3. A D gene is named only where the DNA matches it firmly. For some rows the clone size is stated as once, few or many, or as a class when expanded; others skip it.

TRBJ2-7,.,.,TRBV24-1,CATSDLKGGEQYF,TGTGCCACCAGTGATTTGAAAGGGGGCGAGCAGTACTTC
TRBJ2-1,.,.,TRBV9,CASSVQANNEQFF,TGTGCCAGCAGCGTACAGGCCAACAATGAGCAGTTCTTC
TRBJ1-1,.,.,TRBV5-1,CASSGTVGGPNTEAFF,TGCGCCAGCAGCGGGACCGTGGGGGGGCCCAACACTGAAGCTTTCTTT
TRBJ1-5,.,TRBD1,TRBV28,CASRTGSGNQPQHF,TGTGCCAGCAGGACAGGGAGCGGCAATCAGCCCCAGCATTTT
TRBJ2-2,.,.,TRBV30,CAWSSEAGELFF,TGTGCCTGGAGTTCCGAGGCCGGGGAGCTGTTTTTT
TRBJ1-1,.,.,TRBV5-1,CASSSIQMNTEAFF,TGCGCCAGCAGCTCCATACAAATGAACACTGAAGCTTTCTTT
TRBJ1-5,.,.,TRBV12-3/TRBV12-4,CASRSDSNQPQHF,TGTGCCAGCAGATCAGACAGCAATCAGCCCCAGCATTTT
TRBJ1-3,.,.,TRBV3-1/TRBV3-2,CASNNGPLSGNTIYF,TGTGCCAGCAACAACGGTCCCCTCTCTGGAAACACCATATATTTT
TRBJ1-5,.,TRBD1,TRBV10-2,CASRDRGSMSQPQHF,TGCGCCAGCAGGGACAGGGGGTCGATGAGTCAGCCCCAGCATTTT
TRBJ1-1,.,.,TRBV18,CASSQRPPWDTEAFF,TGTGCCAGCTCACAAAGACCGCCGTGGGACACTGAAGCTTTCTTT
TRBJ1-2,.,.,TRBV28,CASSWDEPFLSYTF,TGTGCCAGCAGTTGGGACGAGCCGTTCCTTAGCTACACCTTC
TRBJ2-6,once,.,TRBV2,CASTPLGGRSSGANVLTF,TGTGCCAGCACCCCCCTTGGGGGGAGGTCATCTGGGGCCAACGTCCTGACTTTC
TRBJ2-1,.,TRBD1,TRBV7-2,CASSPDRGLGNEQFF,TGTGCCAGCAGCCCGGACAGGGGGCTAGGGAATGAGCAGTTCTTC
TRBJ1-5,.,TRBD1,TRBV5-1,CASSLGGTGANQPQHF,TGCGCCAGCAGCTTGGGCGGGACAGGGGCTAATCAGCCCCAGCATTTT
TRBJ2-5,.,.,TRBV6-2/TRBV6-3,CASSGLKQQETQYF,TGTGCCAGCAGTGGTCTGAAGCAACAAGAGACCCAGTACTTC
TRBJ1-2,.,TRBD1,TRBV12-3/TRBV12-4,CASSLDRGGYTF,TGTGCCAGCAGCCTGGACAGGGGTGGCTACACCTTC
TRBJ2-5,.,TRBD2,TRBV28,CASSLKRGPTEETQYF,TGTGCCAGCAGTTTGAAGCGGGGGCCGACCGAAGAGACCCAGTACTTC
TRBJ1-1,.,TRBD1,TRBV29-1,CSVKSPGGTEAFF,TGCAGCGTCAAGTCCCCAGGGGGCACTGAAGCTTTCTTT
TRBJ1-1,.,.,TRBV7-3,CASRTGWGTEAFF,TGTGCCAGCAGGACCGGATGGGGGACTGAAGCTTTCTTT
TRBJ1-1,.,TRBD1,TRBV7-8,CASTKNRGPNTEAFF,TGTGCCAGCACCAAAAACAGGGGACCGAACACTGAAGCTTTCTTT
TRBJ2-3,.,TRBD1,TRBV12-3/TRBV12-4,CASSKGTADTQYF,TGTGCCAGCAGTAAGGGGACAGCAGATACGCAGTATTTT
TRBJ1-5,.,TRBD1,TRBV5-8,CASSLRDSPSMAQHF,TGTGCCAGCAGCCTCCGGGACAGCCCCAGTATGGCCCAGCATTTT
TRBJ2-3,.,.,TRBV4-3,CASSLSPGNTDTQYF,TGCGCCAGCAGCCTCAGCCCCGGGAACACAGATACGCAGTATTTT
TRBJ2-7,few,.,TRBV7-2,CASSSLGQGLGEQYF,TGTGCCAGCAGCTCCCTCGGGCAGGGATTGGGCGAGCAGTACTTC
TRBJ1-4,.,.,TRBV15,CATSRQTGSEKLFF,TGTGCCACCAGCAGGCAGACAGGCTCCGAAAAACTGTTTTTT
TRBJ1-1,.,.,TRBV9,CASSVEKGPGMNTEAFF,TGTGCCAGCAGCGTAGAAAAAGGACCGGGGATGAACACTGAAGCTTTCTTT
TRBJ1-5,.,.,TRBV27,CASRHQGDLNQPQHF,TGTGCCAGCAGACACCAAGGGGATCTCAATCAGCCCCAGCATTTT
TRBJ1-4,.,TRBD1,TRBV2,CASRNDRAANEKLFF,TGTGCCAGCAGGAACGACAGGGCGGCTAATGAAAAACTGTTTTTT